A single sample is the source of the 16 T cell receptor beta chains below, sequenced in a study of blood T cell repertoires in COVID-19. Data came from immunoSEQ multiplex PCR; TCRdb stores just in-frame clones and leaves some out. Seen here are about 100,000 clones, just over 85% observed once, and the top ten hold over 10%. Sequencing used peripheral blood. These receptors were taken from a woman in her sixties in a cohort sampled during active or convalescent COVID-19.

Only a few counts were recorded for this clone. J is TRBJ2-1 and V is TRBV5-4; 9 bases map to TRBD1. In germline, CDR1 is SGHNT, CDR2 YYREEE (reference sequence). The junction had 5 bases not matched to a gene; V was cut back by 0 bases and J by 7 bases. The CDR3 is 15 amino acids. CDR3 coding DNA: TGTGCCAGCAGCTTGGGGGGACAGGGAGTGAATGAGCAGTTCTTC. It yields the protein CASSLGGQGVNEQFF. Full variable domain (missing parts from reference TRBV5-4 and TRBJ2-1): ETGVTQSPTHLIKTRGQQVTLRCSSQSGHNTVSWYQQALGQGPQFIFQYYREEENGRGNFPPRFSGLQFPNYSSELNVNALELDDSALYLCASSLGGQGVNEQFFGPGTRLTVL.

Only one count was recorded for this clone. The rearrangement joins TRBV6-1 to TRBJ1-5, with a weak D call TRBD1 (5 bases). Trimming stripped 0 bases from V and 6 bases from J, with 18 bases between. This CDR3 has 17 amino acids. In germline, CDR1 is MNHNS, CDR2 SASEGT. CDR3 in amino acids: CASSEAMIRVRSQPQHF. The CDR3 DNA reads TGTGCCAGCAGTGAAGCGATGATCAGGGTACGGAGTCAGCCCCAGCATTTT.

The V gene is TRBV9, the J gene TRBJ2-3, with 8 bases aligning to TRBD1. The CDR3 has 15 amino acids. Germline lookup yields CDR1 SGDLS and CDR2 YYNGEE. The trim removed 3 bases at V and 4 bases at J, leaving 7 bases unmatched. This CDR3 is CASSERQGAADTQYF. DNA of the CDR3: TGTGCCAGCAGCGAACGGCAGGGGGCTGCAGATACGCAGTATTTT.

The V and J genes are TRBV2 and TRBJ1-1; TRBD1 matches 8 bases. CDR1 is SNHLY, CDR2 FYNNEI, per germline. The CDR3 contains 15 residues. J gave up 5 bases and V 2 bases, and 7 bases lay outside the gene matches. CDR3 DNA: TGTGCCAGCAGTGAATTGCAGGGGGCGCGAACTGAAGCTTTCTTT. It yields the protein CASSELQGARTEAFF.

V gene TRBV6-5 combines with J gene TRBJ2-5, with D possibly TRBD2 on 6 matching bases. CDR1 is MNHEY, CDR2 SVGAGI, per germline. V was clipped by 3 bases and J by 5 bases, with 10 bases between them. The CDR3 contains 13 residues. CDR3 residues: CASSYGLAETQYF. The DNA for the CDR3 is TGTGCCAGCAGTTATGGGCTAGCGGAGACCCAGTACTTC.

The chain recombines TRBV6-6 with TRBJ1-5, with D perhaps matching TRBD1 (6 bases). Germline CDR1 is MNHNY and CDR2 is SVGAGI (reference sequence). This CDR3 region has 18 residues. The germline V and J ends were trimmed by 5 bases and 3 bases, with 23 bases remaining between them. The CDR3 DNA sequence: TGTGCCAGCAGTCGAACCCGTCCGAGGACAGAGTTCAATCAGCCCCAGCATTTT. This encodes CASSRTRPRTEFNQPQHF.

This rearrangement joins TRBV19 to TRBJ1-2; TRBD1 might be the D (6 bases). This CDR3 is 15 amino acids long. Deletions cut 2 bases from V and 5 bases from J, with 15 bases between. Germline V gene data show CDR1 as LNHDA and CDR2 as SQIVND (reference sequence). In nucleotides, the CDR3 is TGTGCCAGTAGTATATCAGCAGGGGCACCTTATGGCTACACCTTC. Its protein is CASSISAGAPYGYTF.

V gene TRBV5-1 combines with J gene TRBJ2-7, with D possibly matching TRBD1 (5 bases). V dropped 1 base and J dropped 3 bases, with 11 bases sitting between them. The germline CDR1 and CDR2 sequences are SGHRS and YFSETQ. This CDR3 region has 14 residues. The CDR3 is CASSLRQGSYEQYF. CDR3 sequence (DNA): TGCGCCAGCAGCTTGCGGCAGGGAAGCTACGAGCAGTACTTC. Full variable domain (rest looked up from reference TRBV5-1 and TRBJ2-7): KAGVTQTPRYLIKTRGQQVTLSCSPISGHRSVSWYQQTPGQGLQFLFEYFSETQRNKGNFPGRFSGRQFSNSRSEMNVSTLELGDSALYLCASSLRQGSYEQYFGPGTRLTVT.

This clone occurred a few times. The rearrangement links TRBV7-8 to TRBJ1-4, with D maybe TRBD1 (5 bases). Germline CDR1 and CDR2: SGHVS and FQNEAQ. The CDR3 contains 12 residues. Trimming pared 6 bases from V and 7 bases from J, leaving 9 bases between. The CDR3 region has the DNA TGTGCCAGCAGGGGGCTTTTTGAAAAACTGTTTTTT. Residues: CASRGLFEKLFF.

The V call is TRBV5-1, the J call TRBJ1-6, with D perhaps matching TRBD1 (5 bases). Germline assignment: CDR1 SGHRS and CDR2 YFSETQ. Trimming pared 0 bases from V and 8 bases from J, leaving 9 bases between. The CDR3 length is 14 residues. The CDR3 sequence is CASSLEGRDSPLHF. For the CDR3, the DNA is TGCGCCAGCAGCTTGGAAGGCAGGGATTCACCCCTCCACTTT.

This chain links TRBV2 with TRBJ1-6; 9 nucleotides agree with TRBD1. The length of the CDR3 is 15 residues. V trimming: 7 bases; J trimming: 10 bases; junction bases outside the gene matches: 11. CDR1 is SNHLY, CDR2 FYNNEI, per germline. CDR3 in amino acids: CASKGSDRGGSPLHF. Written as DNA, the CDR3 is TGTGCCAGCAAGGGTTCGGACAGGGGAGGATCACCCCTCCACTTT.

This chain uses TRBV19 with TRBJ1-5; 9 bases match TRBD1. Germline CDR1 is LNHDA and CDR2 is SQIVND (reference sequence). This CDR3 has 14 amino acids. The junction had 4 bases not matched to a gene; V was cut back by 6 bases and J by 4 bases. The DNA of the CDR3 is TGTGCCAGTAGGGGACAGGGAGGGAATCAGCCCCAGCATTTT. It translates to CASRGQGGNQPQHF.

V is TRBV19 and J is TRBJ2-7, with a weak D call TRBD2 (5 bases). The CDR3 contains 15 residues. Germline-derived CDR1 and CDR2 are LNHDA and SQIVND (reference sequence). The V end lost 3 bases, the J end lost 5 bases, and 17 bases lay between the germline ends. The DNA for the CDR3 is TGTGCCAGTAGTATTCGGCGGGTTACCTTGGACGAGCAGTACTTC. Translating gives CASSIRRVTLDEQYF. Using reference TRBV19 and TRBJ2-7 for the parts outside the CDR3, the full variable domain is DGGITQSPKYLFRKEGQNVTLSCEQNLNHDAMYWYRQDPGQGLRLIYYSQIVNDFQKGDIAEGYSVSREKKESFPLTVTSAQKNPTAFYLCASSIRRVTLDEQYFGPGTRLTVT.

The V call is TRBV28, the J call TRBJ1-2, with D unresolved. Germline V gene lookup returns CDR1 MDHEN and CDR2 SYDVKM. This CDR3 contains 14 residues. V gave up 3 bases and J gave up 8 bases, with 16 bases separating them. CDR3 in DNA: TGTGCCAGCAGTTTTTTCGGGGTGGTTGGGGGCTACACCTTC. Encoded protein: CASSFFGVVGGYTF.

The rearrangement joins TRBV12-3 or TRBV12-4 to TRBJ1-1, with D tentatively TRBD1 (5 bases). The V end lost 6 bases, the J end lost 5 bases, and 13 bases lay between the germline ends. The CDR3 is made up of 13 amino acids. CDR3 region: CASSPPGGTEAFF. DNA of the CDR3: TGTGCCAGCAGCCCACCTGGGGGGACTGAAGCTTTCTTT.

The V and J genes are TRBV11-2 and TRBJ1-2; D is possibly TRBD1 (5 bases). The CDR3 contains 13 residues. The germline gives CDR1 SGHAT, CDR2 FQNNGV. The V end was cut by 5 bases, the J end by 4 bases, with 11 bases between. The CDR3 bases are TGTGCCAGCAGCCTGGGACTCCCCTATGGCTACACCTTC. Protein: CASSLGLPYGYTF.